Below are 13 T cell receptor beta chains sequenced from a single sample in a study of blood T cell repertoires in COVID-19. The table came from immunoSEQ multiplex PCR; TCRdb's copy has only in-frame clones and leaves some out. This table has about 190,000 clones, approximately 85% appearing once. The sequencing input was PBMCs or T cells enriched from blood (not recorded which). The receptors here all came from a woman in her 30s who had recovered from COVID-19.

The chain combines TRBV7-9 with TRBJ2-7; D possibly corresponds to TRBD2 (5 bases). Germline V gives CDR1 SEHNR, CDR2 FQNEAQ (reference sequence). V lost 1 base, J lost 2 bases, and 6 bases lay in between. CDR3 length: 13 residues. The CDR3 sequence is CASSLELAYEQYF. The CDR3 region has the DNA TGTGCCAGCAGCTTAGAACTAGCCTACGAGCAGTACTTC.

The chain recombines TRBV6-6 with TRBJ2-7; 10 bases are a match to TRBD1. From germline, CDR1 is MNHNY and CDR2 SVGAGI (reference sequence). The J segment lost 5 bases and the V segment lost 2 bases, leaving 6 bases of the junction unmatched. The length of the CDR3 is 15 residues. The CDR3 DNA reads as TGTGCCAGCAGTTACGGGGGACAGGGGCGTCACGAGCAGTACTTC. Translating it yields CASSYGGQGRHEQYF.

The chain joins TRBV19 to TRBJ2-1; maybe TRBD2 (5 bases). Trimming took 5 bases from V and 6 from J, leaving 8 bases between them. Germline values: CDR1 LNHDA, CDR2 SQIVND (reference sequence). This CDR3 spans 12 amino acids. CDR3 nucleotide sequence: TGTGCCAGTAGTTTCACTAGCAATGAGCAGTTCTTC. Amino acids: CASSFTSNEQFF.

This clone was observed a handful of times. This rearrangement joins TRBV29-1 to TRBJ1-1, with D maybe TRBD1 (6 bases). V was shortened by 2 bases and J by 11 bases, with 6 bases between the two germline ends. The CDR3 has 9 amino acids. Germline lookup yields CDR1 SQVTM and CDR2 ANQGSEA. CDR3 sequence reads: CSVERGAFF. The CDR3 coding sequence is TGCAGCGTTGAAAGGGGGGCTTTCTTT. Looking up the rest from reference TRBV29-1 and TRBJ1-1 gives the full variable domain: SAVISQKPSRDICQRGTSLTIQCQVDSQVTMMFWYRQQPGQSLTLIATANQGSEATYESGFVIDKFPISRPNLTFSTLTVSNMSPEDSSIYLCSVERGAFFGQGTRLTVV.

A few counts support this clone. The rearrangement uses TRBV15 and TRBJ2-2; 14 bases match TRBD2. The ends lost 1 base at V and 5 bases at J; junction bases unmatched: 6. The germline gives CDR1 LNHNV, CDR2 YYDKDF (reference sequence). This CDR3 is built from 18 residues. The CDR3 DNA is TGTGCCACCAGCAGAGGGGGGACTAGCGGGAGTATTACCGGGGAGCTGTTTTTT. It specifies CATSRGGTSGSITGELFF.

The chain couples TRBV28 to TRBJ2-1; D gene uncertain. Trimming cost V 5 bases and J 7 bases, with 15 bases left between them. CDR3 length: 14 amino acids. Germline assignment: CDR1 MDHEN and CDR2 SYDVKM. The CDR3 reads CASSPFTVGNEQFF. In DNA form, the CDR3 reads TGTGCCAGCAGTCCCTTTACAGTAGGAAATGAGCAGTTCTTC.

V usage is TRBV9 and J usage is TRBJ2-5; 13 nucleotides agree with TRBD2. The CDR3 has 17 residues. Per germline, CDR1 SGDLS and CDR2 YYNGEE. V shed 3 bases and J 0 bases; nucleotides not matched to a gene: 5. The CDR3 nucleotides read TGTGCCAGCAGCGGCCAACTAGCGGGAGGGTACCAAGAGACCCAGTACTTC. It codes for CASSGQLAGGYQETQYF.

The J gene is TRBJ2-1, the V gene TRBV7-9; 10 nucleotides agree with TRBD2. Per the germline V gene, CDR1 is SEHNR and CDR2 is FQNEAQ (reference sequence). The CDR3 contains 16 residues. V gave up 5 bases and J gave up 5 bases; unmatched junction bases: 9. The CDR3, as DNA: TGTGCCAGCAGCAAGTTCCTAGCGGGAGACCACAATGAGCAGTTCTTC. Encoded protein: CASSKFLAGDHNEQFF.

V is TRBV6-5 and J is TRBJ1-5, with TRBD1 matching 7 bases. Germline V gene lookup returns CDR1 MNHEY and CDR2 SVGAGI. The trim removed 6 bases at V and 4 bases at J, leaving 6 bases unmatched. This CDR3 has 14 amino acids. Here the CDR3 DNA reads TGTGCCAGCAGACAGGGGATCGGGAATCAGCCCCAGCATTTT. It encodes CASRQGIGNQPQHF.

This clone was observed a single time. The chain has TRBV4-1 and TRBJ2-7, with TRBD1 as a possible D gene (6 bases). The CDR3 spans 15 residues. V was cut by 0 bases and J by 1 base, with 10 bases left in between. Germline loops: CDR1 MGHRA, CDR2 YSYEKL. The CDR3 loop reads CASSQEQGRSYEQYF. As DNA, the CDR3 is TGCGCCAGCAGCCAAGAACAGGGTAGGTCCTACGAGCAGTACTTC.

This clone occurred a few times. CDR3 nucleotides: TGCGCCAGCAGCCCAGGACAGGGTTCGAGTGAAAAACTGTTTTTT. Translated, it gives CASSPGQGSSEKLFF. The chain carries TRBV5-1 and TRBJ1-4, with 8 bases aligning to TRBD1. V was pared by 4 bases and J by 7 bases, with 9 bases of the junction left unmatched. The CDR3 is 15 residues long. Germline values: CDR1 SGHRS, CDR2 YFSETQ.

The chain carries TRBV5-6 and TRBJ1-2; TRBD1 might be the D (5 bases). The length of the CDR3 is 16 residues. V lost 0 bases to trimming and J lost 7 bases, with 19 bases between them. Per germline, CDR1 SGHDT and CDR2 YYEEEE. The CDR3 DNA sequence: TGTGCCAGCAGCTTGGGGAGTGGGGCGGTGAGGTCTGGCTACACCTTC. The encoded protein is CASSLGSGAVRSGYTF.

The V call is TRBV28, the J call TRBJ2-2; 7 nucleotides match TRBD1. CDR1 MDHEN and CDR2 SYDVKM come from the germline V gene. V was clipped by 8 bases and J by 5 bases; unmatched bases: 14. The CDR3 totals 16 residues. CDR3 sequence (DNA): TGTGCCAGCTCGGAGACACAGGGGCTGTGGACCGGGGAGCTGTTTTTT. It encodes CASSETQGLWTGELFF. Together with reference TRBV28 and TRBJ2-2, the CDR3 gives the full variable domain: DVKVTQSSRYLVKRTGEKVFLECVQDMDHENMFWYRQDPGLGLRLIYFSYDVKMKEKGDIPEGYSVSREKKERFSLILESASTNQTSMYLCASSETQGLWTGELFFGEGSRLTVL.